The rows below give T cell receptor beta chains drawn from one sample of a study of blood T cell repertoires in COVID-19. Method: immunoSEQ multiplex PCR; TCRdb's copy keeps in-frame clones and lacks some. This sample has around 250,000 clones, with less than 90% found just once. Sequencing input: peripheral blood. Every receptor here comes from a man in his sixties who had recovered from COVID-19. Each CDR3 is given with its conserved first and last residue. A D gene is named only where the DNA matches it firmly. Clone size is not always given. Where it is, it says once, few, many or a class for expanded clones.

V,J,D,size,DNA,CDR3
TRBV6-2/TRBV6-3,TRBJ2-1,-,once,TGTGCCAGCAGTTACTCGAATTTCGGGAATGAGCAGTTCTTC,CASSYSNFGNEQFF
TRBV5-4,TRBJ1-3,-,-,TGTGCCAGCAGCTCACAGGGTCGCTCTGGAAACACCATATATTTT,CASSSQGRSGNTIYF
TRBV3-1/TRBV3-2,TRBJ2-1,TRBD2,-,TGTGCCAGCAGCCCCAAGCGGCAAGCGGGGTCCGCCAATGAGCAGTTCTTC,CASSPKRQAGSANEQFF
TRBV9,TRBJ1-1,-,-,TGTGCCAGCAGCCACGCAGGGGCTGGTGAAGCTTTCTTT,CASSHAGAGEAFF
TRBV7-2,TRBJ2-7,TRBD1,-,TGTGCCAGCAGCTTGACCGGGACAGGCTCCTACGAGCAGTACTTC,CASSLTGTGSYEQYF
TRBV6-2/TRBV6-3,TRBJ2-6,-,few,TGTGCCAGCAGTTCCAGGGTCTCCTCTGGGGCCAACGTCCTGACTTTC,CASSSRVSSGANVLTF
TRBV12-3/TRBV12-4,TRBJ2-7,-,-,TGTGCCAGCAGCTTAGGGTTGCGCGAGCAGTACTTC,CASSLGLREQYF
TRBV2,TRBJ2-2,-,-,TGTGCCAGCAGTGAGAATCCCAGGAACACCGGGGAGCTGTTTTTT,CASSENPRNTGELFF
TRBV5-1,TRBJ2-1,TRBD2,-,TGCGCCAGCAGCTTGGGGCTAGCGGGCTACAATGAGCAGTTCTTC,CASSLGLAGYNEQFF
TRBV7-2,TRBJ1-5,TRBD1,-,TGTGCCAGCAGCTTTTGGGGACAGGGTGTTAATCAGCCCCAGCATTTT,CASSFWGQGVNQPQHF
TRBV11-3,TRBJ2-1,-,few,TGTGCCAGCAGCTTAGATGGAGTCCTCGATGAGCAGTTCTTC,CASSLDGVLDEQFF
TRBV24-1,TRBJ1-6,-,-,TGTGCCACCAGTGATCCCACTTATAATTCACCCCTCCACTTT,CATSDPTYNSPLHF
TRBV12-3/TRBV12-4,TRBJ1-6,-,-,TGTGCCACGTGGGGCAATAATTCACCCCTCCACTTT,CATWGNNSPLHF
TRBV7-9,TRBJ1-1,TRBD1,-,TGTGCCAGCAGCCAAGACAGGGGCACTGAAGCTTTCTTT,CASSQDRGTEAFF
TRBV7-2,TRBJ1-4,-,-,TGTGCCAGCAGCTTGGGGCCGGGGACTTGGGATGAAAAACTGTTTTTT,CASSLGPGTWDEKLFF
TRBV7-2,TRBJ1-2,TRBD1,-,TGTGCCAGCAGCCCCGGGACAGGGAAGGGTGGCTACACCTTC,CASSPGTGKGGYTF
TRBV30,TRBJ2-7,-,-,TGTGCCTGGCGAAGGGGTAGGACGGTAGAGCGACAGTACTTC,CAWRRGRTVERQYF
TRBV4-1,TRBJ2-5,TRBD2,once,TGCGCCAGCAGCCAAGATGGCGGCGGGGGAGGAGAGACCCAGTACTTC,CASSQDGGGGGETQYF
TRBV18,TRBJ2-1,TRBD2,-,TGTGCCAGCTCACCAGTGCCTAGCGGGAGTTCCTACAATGAGCAGTTCTTC,CASSPVPSGSSYNEQFF
TRBV28,TRBJ1-2,-,few,TGTGCCAGCAGGACGGGGGATAGGGACTATGGCTACACCTTC,CASRTGDRDYGYTF
TRBV28,TRBJ1-2,-,-,TGTGCCAGCAGTTTATTGGGGAGTGGCTACACCTTC,CASSLLGSGYTF
TRBV11-2,TRBJ2-1,TRBD1,-,TGTGCCAGCAGCTTGGGACAGGCCTACAATGAGCAGTTCTTC,CASSLGQAYNEQFF
TRBV5-8,TRBJ1-6,TRBD1,-,TGTGCCAGCAGCCAGGCGACAGGGGTGGGTTCACCCCTCCACTTT,CASSQATGVGSPLHF
TRBV6-1,TRBJ2-7,TRBD2,-,TGTGCCAGCAGTGCAAACCTAGCGGACGGCTCCTACGAGCAGTACTTC,CASSANLADGSYEQYF
TRBV5-6,TRBJ2-5,-,-,TGTGCCAGCAGCTTCGGGCTGACGCAGGGAACACAAGAGACCCAGTACTTC,CASSFGLTQGTQETQYF
TRBV5-4,TRBJ2-5,-,-,TGTGCCAGCAGCAACAGGGAACAAGAGACCCAGTACTTC,CASSNREQETQYF